This record looks at one T cell receptor beta chain sequence and its context. This entry is derived from a study of blood T cell repertoires in COVID-19. Whole-study context: T cells, B-cell-depleted T cells, or PBMCs supplied cDNA or gDNA.

Clones were sequenced by immunoSEQ multiplex PCR, and TCRdb holds only the in-frame ones, with some missing. The sample shows over 50,000 clones, 80% to 90% of them seen only once. The CDR3 loop spans 15 amino acids. Germline-derived CDR1 and CDR2 are SGHRS and YFSETQ. V lost 2 bases, J lost 6 bases, and 5 bases stayed unmatched. The TCR originated in a man between 60 and 75 years old with acute or convalescent COVID-19. J is TRBJ2-2 and V is TRBV5-1, with 9 bases fitting TRBD1. Sequenced input: peripheral blood. The CDR3 region has the DNA TGCGCCAGCAGCTTACAGGGGGCCGACGCCGGGGAGCTGTTTTTT. This codes for CASSLQGADAGELFF.